The clone carrying this T cell receptor beta chain was counted a single time. Its antigen is as yet unknown. The data are from a study of blood T cells in healthy people across ages. Whole-study results and caveats: What prevented conclusive comparison of naive and antigen-experienced cells was that PBMCs were unsorted. Age showed a roughly linear inverse relationship with TCR beta diversity per million T cells. The donors' CMV status was not determined, possibly confounding changes in expanded clonotypes.

Through a sample-barcoded 5' primer and a J-beta primer mix, a second PCR was run for roughly 7 to 11 cycles. MiXCR, applied by TCRdb to the 5' RACE reads, yields one record per CDR3 protein. The sample shows 980,000 or so distinct CDR3 sequences, approximately 49% of them seen only once. The source of this sequence is a man aged 25-45 years in good health. Sample: blood.

The CDR3 sequence is CASSHRGKYEQYF. CDR3 bases: TGTGCCAGCAGCCACAGGGGGAAGTACGAGCAGTACTTC. The gene calls are TRBV3-1 and TRBJ2-4; TRBD1 matches at 7 bases. Judging by the DNA end, TRBJ2-7 fits better; the J call may be wrong. The germline V gene encodes CDR1 LGHDT and CDR2 YNNKEL (reference sequence). The CDR3 totals 13 residues.